The 11 T cell receptor beta chains in this list originate from one sample, sequenced in a study of Graves' ophthalmopathy and Graves' hyperthyroidism. Beta-chain TCR CDR3 regions were amplified from RNA transcripts. HTBI primers were employed in first-round RT-PCR, then a second-round multiplex PCR followed. TCRdb processed the multiplex PCR reads anew with MiXCR; each CDR3 protein has one entry. The sample contains some 160,000 distinct CDR3 sequences, 30% to 45% of which appear only once. The sample was peripheral blood. The receptors come from a man in his thirties or forties with Graves' ophthalmopathy.

The chain combines TRBV12-3 or TRBV12-4 with TRBJ1-2; D perhaps matches TRBD1 (6 bases). The CDR3 has 16 residues. The V end lost 4 bases, the J end lost 3 bases, and 18 bases lay between the germline ends. DNA for the CDR3: TGTGCCAGCAGTTCAGAGGGACGGAGGGGGGACTATGGCTACACCTTC. Amino acid sequence: CASSSEGRRGDYGYTF.

This chain uses TRBV28 with TRBJ2-7; the D is unclear. This CDR3 comprises 14 residues. Deletions cut 1 base from V and 2 bases from J, with 9 bases between. CDR1 and CDR2 (germline): MDHEN, SYDVKM. Written as DNA, the CDR3 is TGTGCCAGCAGTTTATCTGCCAGTACCTACGAGCAGTACTTC. Protein sequence: CASSLSASTYEQYF.

This clonotype was detected ten times or more. This sequence joins TRBV19 and TRBJ1-5, with 7 nucleotides matching TRBD1. J was trimmed by 3 bases and V by 5 bases; bases with no gene match: 4. The CDR3 runs to 14 residues. Germline V gene lookup returns CDR1 LNHDA and CDR2 SQIVND (reference sequence). DNA of the CDR3: TGTGCCAGTAGTCCGGGACAGTTCAATCAGCCCCAGCATTTT. Its translation is CASSPGQFNQPQHF.

The chain links TRBV20-1 to TRBJ2-4, with unresolved D. CDR1 is DFQATT, CDR2 SNEGSKA, per germline (reference sequence). V was shortened by 0 bases and J by 0 bases, with 9 bases between the two germline ends. The CDR3 is made up of 15 amino acids. CDR3 region: CSARDWGKAKNIQYF. The CDR3 nucleotides read TGCAGTGCTAGAGATTGGGGTAAAGCCAAAAACATTCAGTACTTC.

This clonotype was counted ten times or more. The chain links TRBV30 to TRBJ1-5; maybe TRBD1 (5 bases). The V gene's germline CDR1 is GTSNPN and CDR2 SVGIG (reference sequence). Trimming stripped 4 bases from V and 0 bases from J, with 19 bases between. The CDR3 spans 17 residues. In DNA, the CDR3 is TGTGCCTGGACCGGGACCTACCGGGATTATAGCAATCAGCCCCAGCATTTT. This encodes CAWTGTYRDYSNQPQHF.

This clonotype has a count of ten or more. The rearrangement links TRBV4-1 to TRBJ1-2; D may be TRBD1 (6 bases). V was shortened by 4 bases and J by 0 bases, with 21 bases between the two germline ends. This CDR3 spans 18 amino acids. From germline, CDR1 is MGHRA and CDR2 YSYEKL. CDR3 sequence (DNA): TGCGCCAGCAGCCGGATTACCGGGACACGAGCTACTAACTATGGCTACACCTTC. Encoded protein: CASSRITGTRATNYGYTF.

This clonotype has ten or more counts. CDR3 nucleotide sequence: TGTGCCAGCCTCCGGGACAGTGGTAACAATTCACCCCTCCACTTT. Its translation is CASLRDSGNNSPLHF. The chain links TRBV2 to TRBJ1-6; 7 bases match TRBD1. There are 15 residues in the CDR3. Trimming removed 8 bases from V and 7 bases from J; junction bases left unmatched: 11. CDR1 and CDR2 (germline): SNHLY, FYNNEI.

This clonotype showed up many times. V and J are TRBV10-3 and TRBJ2-5; 16 bases agree with TRBD2. V lost 2 bases to trimming and J lost 2 bases; unmatched junction nucleotides: 5. Germline lookup yields CDR1 ENHRY and CDR2 SYGVKD. This CDR3 comprises 18 residues. For the CDR3, the DNA is TGTGCCATCAGTGAGAAGTTGGGACTAGCGGGAGGGCAAGAGACCCAGTACTTC. Translation: CAISEKLGLAGGQETQYF.

The chain recombines TRBV6-1 with TRBJ2-7; no clear D. Trimming stripped 7 bases from V and 6 bases from J, with 13 bases between. CDR3 length: 12 residues. In germline, CDR1 is MNHNS, CDR2 SASEGT. CDR3 coding DNA: TGTGCCAGCACCGCACGGACGTTCGAGCAGTACTTC. As protein: CASTARTFEQYF.

This clonotype was observed many times. The V and J genes are TRBV6-2 or TRBV6-3 and TRBJ2-2; 9 bases map to TRBD1. CDR3 length equals 14 residues. V was clipped by 10 bases and J by 3 bases; unmatched bases: 6. The germline gives CDR1 MNHEY, CDR2 SVGEGT. The CDR3 region is CATGTGLDTGELFF. The DNA of the CDR3 is TGTGCCACCGGGACAGGGCTCGACACCGGGGAGCTGTTTTTT.

V and J are TRBV28 and TRBJ2-5; no clear D. CDR1 and CDR2 from the germline V gene are MDHEN and SYDVKM. The CDR3 is 14 amino acids. V was cut by 2 bases and J by 7 bases, with 14 bases left in between. CDR3 sequence reads: CASSLVVGIGTQYF. In DNA form, the CDR3 reads TGTGCCAGCAGTTTAGTTGTGGGAATTGGGACCCAGTACTTC.